The 13 T cell receptor beta chains presented below share a single source sample, sequenced in a study of blood T cell repertoires in COVID-19. The method was immunoSEQ multiplex PCR; TCRdb's version includes in-frame clones alone and lacks a portion of them. Among tens of thousands of clones, around 86% were seen once, and the ten largest hold 12% to 15%. The sequenced sample was peripheral blood. The receptors derive from a human donor with acute or convalescent COVID-19. The donor label of this sample is uncertain.

By sample fraction, this clone is medium-sized. This rearrangement joins TRBV4-1 to TRBJ1-1; TRBD1 is a possible D gene (6 bases). Trimming left V 1 base short and J 7 bases short, with 10 bases between. Germline V CDR1 and CDR2: MGHRA, YSYEKL. The CDR3 contains 13 residues. CDR3 DNA sequence: TGCGCCAGCAGCCAAGGGACAGCGAATGAAGCTTTCTTT. As protein: CASSQGTANEAFF.

The CDR3 bases are TGTGCCAGCAGCGGGGGGACAGGGTACCATGGCTACACCTTC. Protein: CASSGGTGYHGYTF. The V call is TRBV11-3, the J call TRBJ1-2; 9 bases fit TRBD1. The trim removed 5 bases at V and 6 bases at J, leaving 7 bases unmatched. In germline, CDR1 is SGHNT, CDR2 YENEEA. The CDR3 loop spans 14 amino acids.

The chain is built from TRBV25-1 and TRBJ1-1, with no clear D. Germline CDR1 and CDR2: MGHDK and SYGVNS. This CDR3 spans 13 amino acids. Trimming took off 7 bases at V and 1 base at J, with 10 bases between the two ends. The CDR3 spells CASMGDGNTEAFF. The CDR3 DNA reads as TGTGCCAGCATGGGAGATGGGAACACTGAAGCTTTCTTT.

The genes are TRBV7-2 and TRBJ1-4; perhaps TRBD1 as D (5 bases). CDR3 length equals 15 residues. Germline CDR1 reads SGHTA; CDR2 reads FQGNSA. V was pared by 1 base and J by 7 bases, with 13 bases between. The CDR3 DNA reads TGTGCCAGCAGCTTAGTTGCCGGGGGAGGTGAAAAACTGTTTTTT. Translated, it gives CASSLVAGGGEKLFF.

The genes are TRBV19 and TRBJ1-1; D gene ambiguous. V lost 4 bases to trimming and J lost 1 base, with 10 bases between them. The germline V gene encodes CDR1 LNHDA and CDR2 SQIVND (reference sequence). The CDR3 has 14 residues. CDR3 loop: CASSTGWRNTEAFF. In DNA, the CDR3 is TGTGCCAGTAGTACGGGGTGGAGGAACACTGAAGCTTTCTTT.

The chain recombines TRBV18 with TRBJ1-2, with D possibly being TRBD1 (5 bases). Germline assignment: CDR1 KGHSH and CDR2 LQKENI. The CDR3 spans 13 residues. V dropped 4 bases and J dropped 7 bases, with 13 bases sitting between them. The CDR3 loop reads CASSLGGDFGYTF. The DNA for the CDR3 is TGTGCCAGCTCACTCGGGGGGGACTTTGGCTACACCTTC.

V and J are TRBV2 and TRBJ2-7; 14 nucleotides line up with TRBD2. Unmatched junction bases numbered 4, after V lost 2 bases and J lost 13 bases. Germline values: CDR1 SNHLY, CDR2 FYNNEI. The CDR3 totals 13 residues. The CDR3 DNA follows: TGTGCCAGCAGTGAACCGGGACTAGCGGGGGACTACTTC. Amino acid sequence: CASSEPGLAGDYF.

This rearrangement joins TRBV5-1 to TRBJ2-5, with TRBD2 matching over 13 bases. The CDR3 has 16 amino acids. With 0 bases clipped from V and 3 bases from J, the junction kept 2 bases outside the gene matches. Germline V CDR1 and CDR2: SGHRS, YFSETQ. CDR3 coding DNA: TGCGCCAGCAGCTTGGCCGGGACTAGCGGGGAAGAGACCCAGTACTTC. Encoded protein: CASSLAGTSGEETQYF.

The rearrangement links TRBV4-1 to TRBJ1-5; maybe TRBD1 (5 bases). Germline loops: CDR1 MGHRA, CDR2 YSYEKL. The CDR3 extends over 15 amino acids. Trimming pared 4 bases from V and 1 base from J, leaving 11 bases between. The CDR3 protein is CASSLGGGSNQPQHF. The CDR3 region has the DNA TGCGCCAGCAGCCTCGGCGGGGGAAGCAATCAGCCCCAGCATTTT.

CDR3 nucleotides: TGTGCCAGCAGTTTGTCAGGTTTATGGGACAGAAGCTATGGCTACACCTTC. Translated: CASSLSGLWDRSYGYTF. This rearrangement joins TRBV27 to TRBJ1-2; 7 bases fit TRBD1. The V and J ends lost 3 bases and 4 bases, in that order; junction bases with no gene match: 14. The CDR3 runs 17 residues. CDR1 and CDR2 from the germline V gene are MNHEY and SMNVEV (reference sequence).

This chain links TRBV6-1 with TRBJ1-6; D is unclear. The CDR3 covers 15 residues. V lost 3 bases, J lost 7 bases, and 13 bases lay in between. Germline V CDR1 and CDR2: MNHNS, SASEGT. Here the CDR3 reads CASSENRGSNSPLHF. As DNA, the CDR3 is TGTGCCAGCAGTGAGAACCGGGGTTCCAATTCACCCCTCCACTTT.

This clone showed up just once. V and J are TRBV6-2 or TRBV6-3 and TRBJ2-1, with 7 bases lining up with TRBD1. CDR3 size: 17 residues. The germline gives CDR1 MNHEY, CDR2 SVGEGT. Trimming took 2 bases from V and 5 from J; bases not matched to a gene: 12. The CDR3 region is CASSYRSDRLRDNEQFF. The CDR3 DNA follows: TGTGCCAGCAGTTACCGTTCGGACAGGCTACGGGACAATGAGCAGTTCTTC.

The chain joins TRBV28 to TRBJ2-5; unclear D gene. V gave up 5 bases and J gave up 5 bases, with 12 bases separating them. CDR1 is MDHEN and CDR2 is SYDVKM in the germline V gene. The CDR3 contains 13 residues. The DNA for the CDR3 is TGTGCCAGCAGTCGCCCATCCAGGGAGACCCAGTACTTC. Its translation is CASSRPSRETQYF.